These 6 T cell receptor beta chains were sequenced from one sample in a study of blood T cell repertoires in COVID-19. Clones were read by immunoSEQ multiplex PCR, and TCRdb kept only the in-frame ones, dropping some. This sample has over 450,000 clones, with 70% to 90% found just once. Material for sequencing was peripheral blood. These receptors were taken from a woman between 50 and 59 years old with COVID-19, enrolled during active disease.

This chain links TRBV19 with TRBJ1-1; D not resolved. The CDR3 spans 13 residues. CDR1 LNHDA and CDR2 SQIVND come from the germline V gene (reference sequence). Trimming removed 7 bases from V and 0 bases from J, with 9 bases in between. CDR3 sequence reads: CASTGLLNTEAFF. CDR3 DNA sequence: TGTGCCAGTACAGGTCTACTGAACACTGAAGCTTTCTTT. Looking up the rest from reference TRBV19 and TRBJ1-1 gives the full variable domain: DGGITQSPKYLFRKEGQNVTLSCEQNLNHDAMYWYRQDPGQGLRLIYYSQIVNDFQKGDIAEGYSVSREKKESFPLTVTSAQKNPTAFYLCASTGLLNTEAFFGQGTRLTVV.

The J gene is TRBJ1-3, the V gene TRBV7-6, with no clear D. This CDR3 spans 15 amino acids. Germline V gives CDR1 SGHVS, CDR2 FNYEAQ. The V end was cut by 2 bases, the J end by 4 bases, with 12 bases between. The CDR3 DNA reads TGTGCCAGCAGCTTATCGCCAGCAGGAGGAAACACCATATATTTT. Protein: CASSLSPAGGNTIYF.

V usage is TRBV10-3 and J usage is TRBJ1-1, with D maybe TRBD1 (6 bases). V was pared by 3 bases and J by 3 bases, with 8 bases between. This CDR3 is 13 amino acids long. The germline V gene encodes CDR1 ENHRY and CDR2 SYGVKD. CDR3: CAISEGGDTEAFF. The CDR3 nucleotides read TGTGCCATCAGTGAAGGGGGTGACACTGAAGCTTTCTTT.

The chain links TRBV6-5 to TRBJ1-1, with TRBD1 as a possible D gene (6 bases). The germline V gene has CDR1 MNHEY and CDR2 SVGAGI. Trimming took off 6 bases at V and 6 bases at J, with 11 bases between the two ends. The CDR3 runs to 12 residues. In DNA, the CDR3 is TGTGCCAGCAGATCCCAGGGGTCTGAAGCTTTCTTT. Its protein is CASRSQGSEAFF.

The chain couples TRBV24-1 to TRBJ2-7; the match to TRBD1 covers 10 bases. This CDR3 has 12 amino acids. The germline V gene has CDR1 KGHDR and CDR2 SFDVKD. J lost 9 bases, V lost 7 bases, and 5 bases had no gene match. The CDR3 sequence is CATRGQGERQYF. DNA for the CDR3: TGTGCCACCAGAGGACAGGGGGAAAGGCAGTACTTC.

This chain joins TRBV5-4 and TRBJ1-1; D is undetermined. The V end was cut by 4 bases, the J end by 5 bases, with 12 bases between. Germline-derived CDR1 and CDR2 are SGHNT and YYREEE (reference sequence). This CDR3 is built from 13 residues. CDR3: CASSPPGWTEAFF. CDR3 in DNA: TGTGCCAGCAGCCCTCCGGGGTGGACTGAAGCTTTCTTT. The whole variable domain, filled in from reference TRBV5-4 and TRBJ1-1, reads ETGVTQSPTHLIKTRGQQVTLRCSSQSGHNTVSWYQQALGQGPQFIFQYYREEENGRGNFPPRFSGLQFPNYSSELNVNALELDDSALYLCASSPPGWTEAFFGQGTRLTVV.